This entry lists 3 T cell receptor beta chains sequenced from one sample in a study of blood T cell repertoires in COVID-19. Produced via immunoSEQ multiplex PCR; TCRdb's table is partial and in-frame only. The sample includes about 270,000 clones, more than 80% of them seen just once. The sequenced sample was PBMCs or T cells enriched from blood (not recorded which). These receptor sequences come from a young woman who had recovered from COVID-19.

V is TRBV18 and J is TRBJ2-1; 10 positions agree with TRBD1. The CDR3 contains 17 residues. Germline CDR1 is KGHSH and CDR2 is LQKENI. V lost 6 bases, J lost 7 bases, and 15 bases stayed unmatched. CDR3 loop: CASSFQGAGQGMNEQFF. Written as DNA, the CDR3 is TGTGCCAGCTCGTTCCAAGGGGCGGGACAGGGGATGAATGAGCAGTTCTTC.

V usage is TRBV19 and J usage is TRBJ2-2, with 7 bases identical to TRBD2. CDR1 and CDR2 (germline): LNHDA, SQIVND (reference sequence). V shed 4 bases, J shed 7 bases, and the junction held 9 bases outside the gene matches. There are 15 residues in the CDR3. CDR3 coding DNA: TGTGCCAGTAGTACGGCATCCCCTAGCGGCGGGGAGCTGTTTTTT. This translates into CASSTASPSGGELFF.

This rearrangement joins TRBV5-1 to TRBJ2-1; 8 positions match TRBD2. The CDR3 consists of 16 residues. J was trimmed by 2 bases and V by 4 bases; bases with no gene match: 8. Germline lookup yields CDR1 SGHRS and CDR2 YFSETQ. The DNA of the CDR3 is TGCGCCAGCAGCCCCGGTTTCGGGGGGGCCTACAATGAGCAGTTCTTC. Its translation: CASSPGFGGAYNEQFF. Filled out from reference TRBV5-1 and TRBJ2-1, the complete variable domain reads KAGVTQTPRYLIKTRGQQVTLSCSPISGHRSVSWYQQTPGQGLQFLFEYFSETQRNKGNFPGRFSGRQFSNSRSEMNVSTLELGDSALYLCASSPGFGGAYNEQFFGPGTRLTVL.